These 15 T cell receptor beta chains originate from one sample sequenced in a study of T cells in Graves' hyperthyroidism and ophthalmopathy (dated by TCRdb to between 2018 and 2021). Libraries were constructed by multiplex PCR. Sequencer: Illumina HiSeq 2000. TCR beta CDR3 regions were amplified from RNA transcripts. The TCR CDR3 was subjected to a first round of RT-PCR using the HTBI primer set and the Qiagen OneStep RT-PCR kit. The public reads were reprocessed in TCRdb via fastp at Q25 and MiXCR, keeping in-frame beta chains. Each CDR3 protein gets just one entry, which takes the most common genes and DNA from the rows behind it. The sample table contains a few hundred thousand distinct CDR3 sequences; only one count was recorded for 15% to 19% of them. The ten top clones hold roughly an eighth of the sample. The sequenced material came from blood. All receptors derive from a woman younger than 35 with Graves' hyperthyroidism.

This chain joins TRBV10-3 and TRBJ2-5, with 12 bases matching TRBD2. The germline V gene has CDR1 ENHRY and CDR2 SYGVKD. CDR3 length: 18 residues. V lost 4 bases and J lost 2; bases outside the gene matches: 11. The CDR3 region has the DNA TGTGCCATCAGTGCTTCTAGCGGGAGGGTGTTGGGGCAAGAGACCCAGTACTTC. Encoded protein: CAISASSGRVLGQETQYF.

This clonotype was detected many times. The chain uses TRBV7-9 and TRBJ2-3; D not certain. V was clipped by 1 base and J by 1 base, with 6 bases between them. Germline CDR1 and CDR2: SEHNR and FQNEAQ (reference sequence). The CDR3 runs 14 residues. CDR3 coding DNA: TGTGCCAGCAGCTTAGTCCGAGGCACAGATACGCAGTATTTT. Translated: CASSLVRGTDTQYF.

This clonotype was observed a handful of times. The V and J genes are TRBV20-1 and TRBJ2-7, with TRBD2 identical over 11 bases. Germline V CDR1 and CDR2: DFQATT, SNEGSKA (reference sequence). The ends lost 6 bases at V and 0 bases at J; junction bases unmatched: 25. The CDR3 is made up of 21 amino acids. The DNA for the CDR3 is TGCAGTGCGACAAAACAGGGGATGGGACTAGCGGCCTCATGGGGCTCCTACGAGCAGTACTTC. Protein sequence: CSATKQGMGLAASWGSYEQYF.

This clonotype was seen a few times. The chain has TRBV20-1 and TRBJ2-5, with TRBD2 as a possible D gene (6 bases). Germline CDR1 DFQATT, CDR2 SNEGSKA (reference sequence). The CDR3 is 12 residues long. V was clipped by 0 bases and J by 5 bases, with 7 bases between them. CDR3 sequence (DNA): TGCAGTGCTAGAGAGGAGGGTGAGACCCAGTACTTC. Translation gives CSAREEGETQYF.

This clonotype was recorded many times. The chain employs TRBV7-9 and TRBJ2-7; 7 bases are shared with TRBD1. Germline V gene sequence: CDR1 SEHNR, CDR2 FQNEAQ (reference sequence). J lost 2 bases, V lost 4 bases, and 5 bases had no gene match. The length of the CDR3 is 14 residues. Written as DNA, the CDR3 is TGTGCCAGCAGCTCGGGACAGCTCACCTACGAGCAGTACTTC. Amino acids: CASSSGQLTYEQYF.

The chain recombines TRBV20-1 with TRBJ2-3, with 7 bases matching TRBD1. Germline values: CDR1 DFQATT, CDR2 SNEGSKA (reference sequence). V dropped 6 bases and J dropped 0; count of bases not matched to a gene: 3. This CDR3 region has 13 residues. The CDR3 nucleotides read TGCAGTGCACCGGGACAGAGCACAGATACGCAGTATTTT. This translates into CSAPGQSTDTQYF.

This clonotype was observed at least ten times. The chain employs TRBV7-6 and TRBJ1-4; 11 nucleotides agree with TRBD1. After removal of 5 bases from V and 3 bases from J, the junction contained 17 bases not matched to a gene. The CDR3 has 20 residues. Germline CDR1 SGHVS, CDR2 FNYEAQ. In DNA, the CDR3 is TGTGCCAGCAGCCTACGAACCTGGACAGGGGGCGCCGGGGCTAATGAAAAACTGTTTTTT. Encoded protein: CASSLRTWTGGAGANEKLFF.

There are many counts of this clonotype. This chain connects TRBV11-2 to TRBJ2-3, with D tentatively TRBD1 or TRBD2 (6 bases each). V lost 0 bases, J lost 4 bases, and 17 bases lay in between. The CDR3 runs to 17 residues. Looked up from germline, CDR1 is SGHAT and CDR2 is FQNNGV. CDR3 DNA: TGTGCCAGCAGCTTAGATGGGCCGGGGGCTTTTGCAGATACGCAGTATTTT. Protein product: CASSLDGPGAFADTQYF.

The table lists this clonotype with many counts. Germline is not matched at one junction end, which may reflect a read error. This rearrangement joins TRBV5-1 to TRBJ2-2, with no clear D. Germline CDR1 SGHRS, CDR2 YFSETQ. The CDR3 spans 13 residues. CDR3 sequence (DNA): TGTGCCAGCAGTCCTACATTGACCGGGGAGCTGTTTTTT. Translated, it gives CASSPTLTGELFF.

This clonotype occurred many times. The chain couples TRBV27 to TRBJ1-2; D uncertain. Germline assignment: CDR1 MNHEY and CDR2 SMNVEV (reference sequence). Trimming stripped 0 bases from V and 2 bases from J, with 10 bases between. This CDR3 has 15 residues. This chain's CDR3 is CASSLSAGSNYGYTF. The CDR3 coding sequence is TGTGCCAGCAGTTTATCGGCGGGGAGCAACTATGGCTACACCTTC.

This clonotype was seen ten or more times. The V gene is TRBV29-1, the J gene TRBJ2-5, with a possible D match to TRBD1 (5 bases). V was clipped by 1 base and J by 5 bases, with 20 bases between them. CDR1 is SQVTM, CDR2 ANQGSEA, per germline. This CDR3 spans 16 amino acids. CDR3 protein: CSVEGKQTDARETQYF. The CDR3 DNA sequence: TGCAGCGTTGAAGGGAAGCAGACAGACGCTAGGGAGACCCAGTACTTC.

This clonotype appeared many times. This chain connects TRBV28 to TRBJ2-5; D gene unclear. This CDR3 spans 14 amino acids. Germline V CDR1 and CDR2: MDHEN, SYDVKM. V dropped 2 bases and J dropped 4 bases, with 11 bases sitting between them. This chain's CDR3 is CASSLLGGIETQYF. The CDR3 DNA follows: TGTGCCAGCAGTTTACTAGGTGGAATAGAGACCCAGTACTTC. Variable domain in full (rest from reference TRBV28 and TRBJ2-5): DVKVTQSSRYLVKRTGEKVFLECVQDMDHENMFWYRQDPGLGLRLIYFSYDVKMKEKGDIPEGYSVSREKKERFSLILESASTNQTSMYLCASSLLGGIETQYFGPGTRLLVL.

V usage is TRBV11-3 and J usage is TRBJ2-1, with 10 bases aligning to TRBD2. Trimming removed 4 bases from V and 6 bases from J; junction bases left unmatched: 6. The germline V gene encodes CDR1 SGHNT and CDR2 YENEEA. This CDR3 contains 15 residues. CDR3 in amino acids: CASSSGTSASNEQFF. The CDR3 coding sequence is TGTGCCAGCAGCTCCGGGACTAGCGCATCCAATGAGCAGTTCTTC.

In this sample, this clonotype turned up a few times. This clone may be a read error of a much larger clone one base away. The chain links TRBV7-3 to TRBJ1-1; possible D gene TRBD1, 6 bases. Germline loops: CDR1 SGHTA, CDR2 FQGTGA. This CDR3 is 13 amino acids long. V was shortened by 5 bases and J by 4 bases, with 11 bases between the two germline ends. CDR3 bases: TGTGCCAGCAGCCAAGGGGGGACCACTGAAGCTTTCTTT. This gives the protein CASSQGGTTEAFF.

This clonotype appeared many times. The chain carries TRBV3-1 and TRBJ2-7; 7 bases align to TRBD2. The CDR3 sequence is 16 residues long. Germline CDR1 and CDR2: LGHDT and YNNKEL (reference sequence). V was pared by 0 bases and J by 3 bases, with 8 bases of the junction left unmatched. The CDR3 is CASSQELLARNYEQYF. Here the CDR3 DNA reads TGTGCCAGCAGCCAAGAATTACTAGCGAGGAACTACGAGCAGTACTTC.